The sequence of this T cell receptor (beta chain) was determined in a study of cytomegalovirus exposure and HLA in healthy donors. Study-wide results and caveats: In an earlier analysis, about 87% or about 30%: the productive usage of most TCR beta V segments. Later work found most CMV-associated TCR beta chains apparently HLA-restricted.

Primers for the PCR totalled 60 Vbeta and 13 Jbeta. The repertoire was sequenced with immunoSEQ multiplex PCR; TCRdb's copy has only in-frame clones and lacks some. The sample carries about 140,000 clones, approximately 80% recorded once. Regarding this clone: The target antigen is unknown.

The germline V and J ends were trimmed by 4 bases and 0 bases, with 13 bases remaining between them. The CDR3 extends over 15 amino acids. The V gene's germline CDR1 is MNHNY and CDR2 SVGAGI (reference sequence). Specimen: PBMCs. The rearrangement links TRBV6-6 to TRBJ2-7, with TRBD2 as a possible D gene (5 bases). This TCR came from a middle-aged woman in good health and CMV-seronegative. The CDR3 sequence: CASSSEGFNSYEQYF. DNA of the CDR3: TGTGCCAGCAGTTCCGAGGGCTTCAACTCCTACGAGCAGTACTTC.